This TCR beta chain was sequenced for a study of STAT3 mutations in large granular lymphocyte leukemia. Study results and caveats: In T-cell large granular lymphocyte leukemia, about half of patients showed multiple immunodominant subclonotypes. Clonal expansion was inferred from other time points because no sample existed at each clone's first appearance.

CDR3 length equals 15 residues. CDR1 is SSHAT and CDR2 is FNYEAQ in the germline V gene (reference sequence). Remarks on this clone: Its target is not known. One junction end disagrees with the germline gene, perhaps due to a read error.

Method: immunoSEQ multiplex PCR; TCRdb's copy keeps in-frame clones and lacks some. In the table there are some 30,000 clones, approximately 86% of which are singletons. Material for sequencing was peripheral blood mononuclear cells. This clonotype originated in a man in his fifties or sixties with T-cell large granular lymphocyte leukemia. Some clones in this sample may be carry-over from other donors' samples. The V call is TRBV7-7, the J call TRBJ2-2, with unresolved D. Here the CDR3 DNA reads TGTGCTAGCAGCTTAGCCTCGATTGGAACCGGGGAGCTGTTTTTT. Amino acids: CASSLASIGTGELFF. The full variable domain, in which reference TRBV7-7 and TRBJ2-2 provide the parts outside the CDR3, is GAGVSQSPRYKVTKRGQDVTLRCDPISSHATLYWYQQALGQGPEFLTYFNYEAQPDKSGLPSDRFSAERPEGSISTLTIQRTEQRDSAMYRCASSLASIGTGELFFGEGSRLTVL.